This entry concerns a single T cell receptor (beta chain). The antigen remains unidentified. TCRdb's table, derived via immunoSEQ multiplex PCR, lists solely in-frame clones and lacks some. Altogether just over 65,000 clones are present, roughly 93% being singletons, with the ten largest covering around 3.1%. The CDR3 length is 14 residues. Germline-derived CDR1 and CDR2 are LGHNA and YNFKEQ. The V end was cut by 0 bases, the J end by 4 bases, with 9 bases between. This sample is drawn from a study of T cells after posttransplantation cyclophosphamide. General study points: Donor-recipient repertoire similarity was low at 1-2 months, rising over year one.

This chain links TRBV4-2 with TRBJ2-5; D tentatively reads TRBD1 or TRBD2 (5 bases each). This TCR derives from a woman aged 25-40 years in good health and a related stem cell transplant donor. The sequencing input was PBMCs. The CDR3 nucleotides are TGTGCCAGCAGCCAAGATGGGACGGGAGAGACCCAGTACTTC. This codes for CASSQDGTGETQYF.